This TCR beta chain was identified in a study of cytomegalovirus exposure and HLA in healthy donors. To note about this clone: Its antigen is undetermined.

A multiplex PCR was run with 60 Vbeta primers and 13 Jbeta primers. The data were produced by immunoSEQ multiplex PCR, yet TCRdb's version contains in-frame clones alone and is incomplete. This table has approximately 100,000 clones, 50% to 75% appearing once. Overall study results and limits: One variant, a missense change in DCLRE1C, was linked in a later analysis to TCR beta V- and J-gene trimming. Altogether, 160 or so TCR beta chains were recorded as cytomegalovirus-associated. Reports state that TCR beta sequences accurately predicted most subjects' HLA-A and HLA-B alleles. The study had only CMV serostatus as immune exposure information.

Germline V CDR1 and CDR2: WSHSY, SAAADI. This CDR3 has 14 amino acids. Trimming stripped 5 bases from V and 5 bases from J, with 14 bases between. This rearrangement joins TRBV10-2 to TRBJ2-3, with D tentatively TRBD2 (6 bases). This sequence was found in a man aged 25 to 45 in good health and CMV-seronegative. Sequencing was carried out using PBMCs. The CDR3 sequence: CASSRDFDIDTQYF. The CDR3 DNA reads as TGCGCCAGCAGTAGGGACTTCGACATAGATACGCAGTATTTT.